Each of the 15 T cell receptor beta chains below was sequenced from the same sample in a study of T cells in Graves' hyperthyroidism and ophthalmopathy. What was amplified from RNA transcripts were TCR beta CDR3 regions. The primer set for the first-round RT-PCR of the TCR CDR3 was HTBI. TCRdb redid the calling of the multiplex PCR reads with MiXCR, one entry per CDR3 protein. Seen here are 350,000 or so distinct CDR3 sequences, around a sixth observed once, and the top ten hold around 16%. Sequencing used blood. The receptors were sampled from a woman aged 40 to 55 with Graves' ophthalmopathy.

This clonotype was seen many times. The V call is TRBV24-1, the J call TRBJ2-6; a weak D match, TRBD2 (5 bases). V was cut by 1 base and J by 2 bases, with 8 bases left in between. This CDR3 is 16 amino acids long. The germline CDR1 and CDR2 sequences are KGHDR and SFDVKD. The CDR3 nucleotides read TGTGCCACCAGTGATTTATCGGGGACTGGGGCCAACGTCCTGACTTTC. Protein: CATSDLSGTGANVLTF.

This clonotype was counted at least ten times. CDR3 sequence (DNA): TGTGCCAGCAGCTTACACTGGAGAGCGACCACCGGGGAGCTGTTTTTT. It is translated as CASSLHWRATTGELFF. V usage is TRBV7-8 and J usage is TRBJ2-2; the D is unclear. The germline V gene encodes CDR1 SGHVS and CDR2 FQNEAQ. Trimming removed 2 bases at V and 4 bases at J, with 14 bases between. This CDR3 is built from 16 residues.

This clonotype was detected ten times or more. This chain uses TRBV7-9 with TRBJ2-7; D is possibly TRBD1 (5 bases). From germline, CDR1 is SEHNR and CDR2 FQNEAQ (reference sequence). With 5 bases removed from V and 7 bases from J, the gap between germline ends came to 18 bases. The CDR3 is made up of 14 amino acids. CDR3 sequence reads: CASSQITQGFEQYF. The CDR3 nucleotides are TGTGCCAGCAGCCAAATAACCCAGGGCTTTGAGCAGTACTTC.

This clonotype showed up many times. The J gene is TRBJ1-5, the V gene TRBV18; perhaps TRBD1 as D (5 bases). The germline V gene encodes CDR1 KGHSH and CDR2 LQKENI. This CDR3 spans 14 amino acids. Trimming shortened V by 3 bases and J by 1 base, and 7 bases separated the two germline ends. This chain's CDR3 is CASSPRASNQPQHF. The CDR3 DNA reads as TGTGCCAGCTCACCCAGGGCCAGCAATCAGCCCCAGCATTTT.

In this sample, this clonotype turned up many times. This chain links TRBV12-3 or TRBV12-4 with TRBJ2-2; D tentatively reads TRBD1 or TRBD2 (6 bases each). The CDR3 totals 16 residues. Trimming removed 5 bases at V and 4 bases at J, with 17 bases between. CDR3 sequence (DNA): TGTGCCAGCAGTCCTCACGGGGGCCGGAGCACCGGGGAGCTGTTTTTT. It yields the protein CASSPHGGRSTGELFF.

CDR3 bases: TGTGCCAGCTGGGCGGGACAGGGTCAATACGAGCAGTACTTC. Its protein is CASWAGQGQYEQYF. This rearrangement joins TRBV6-1 to TRBJ2-7, with 9 bases matching TRBD1. Germline CDR1 and CDR2: MNHNS and SASEGT. The J segment lost 4 bases and the V segment lost 8 bases, leaving 9 bases of the junction unmatched. The length of the CDR3 is 14 residues.

This clonotype has ten or more counts. This chain links TRBV27 with TRBJ2-7; D perhaps matches TRBD2 (6 bases). V lost 5 bases to trimming and J lost 4 bases, with 15 bases between them. This CDR3 comprises 14 residues. From germline, CDR1 is MNHEY and CDR2 SMNVEV (reference sequence). In DNA, the CDR3 is TGTGCCAGCAGTCCCTCGGGAGCCCCTTACGAGCAGTACTTC. It specifies CASSPSGAPYEQYF.

This clonotype was observed at least ten times. The rearrangement links TRBV19 to TRBJ1-5, with D uncertain. Germline-derived CDR1 and CDR2 are LNHDA and SQIVND (reference sequence). Trimming shortened V by 7 bases and J by 1 base, and 8 bases separated the two germline ends. There are 13 residues in the CDR3. CDR3 sequence reads: CASKMGSNQPQHF. Here the CDR3 DNA reads TGTGCCAGTAAAATGGGGAGCAATCAGCCCCAGCATTTT.

This CDR3 reads CAISGTGWDTGELFF. As DNA, the CDR3 is TGTGCCATCAGTGGGACAGGGTGGGACACCGGGGAGCTGTTTTTT. V gene TRBV10-3 combines with J gene TRBJ2-2; 8 bases map to TRBD1. V shed 4 bases and J 3 bases; nucleotides not matched to a gene: 4. The CDR3 loop spans 15 amino acids. Germline CDR1 reads ENHRY; CDR2 reads SYGVKD.

In its sample, this clonotype was seen a few times. CDR3 DNA: TGTGCCAGCAGCGTAGACTTCCGGGAGATCTATGGCTACACCTTC. Residues: CASSVDFREIYGYTF. The chain uses TRBV9 and TRBJ1-2, with D uncertain. This CDR3 spans 15 amino acids. Germline V gives CDR1 SGDLS, CDR2 YYNGEE. The V and J ends lost 0 bases and 4 bases respectively, with 13 bases between them.

This clonotype was seen repeatedly, ten times or more. This rearrangement joins TRBV6-5 to TRBJ2-7; 12 bases map to TRBD2. The CDR3 loop spans 12 amino acids. The germline CDR1 and CDR2 sequences are MNHEY and SVGAGI. V gave up 10 bases and J gave up 9 bases; unmatched junction bases: 7. CDR3 region: CATRLAGDWQYF. The CDR3 nucleotides are TGTGCCACGCGACTAGCGGGAGATTGGCAGTACTTC.

The table lists this clonotype with many counts. V is TRBV11-2 and J is TRBJ2-5; TRBD2 matches at 7 bases. The germline CDR1 and CDR2 sequences are SGHAT and FQNNGV. The J segment lost 3 bases and the V segment lost 2 bases, leaving 12 bases of the junction unmatched. The CDR3 has 17 residues. For the CDR3, the DNA is TGTGCCAGCAGCTTAACTCGGGCGGGAGCGCTAAAAGAGACCCAGTACTTC. Its protein product is CASSLTRAGALKETQYF. Full variable domain (outside the CDR3, taken from reference TRBV11-2 and TRBJ2-5): EAGVAQSPRYKIIEKRQSVAFWCNPISGHATLYWYQQILGQGPKLLIQFQNNGVVDDSQLPKDRFSAERLKGVDSTLKIQPAKLEDSAVYLCASSLTRAGALKETQYFGPGTRLLVL.

This clonotype was recorded many times. The rearrangement uses TRBV6-1 and TRBJ1-5, with TRBD1 matching 7 bases. J was trimmed by 5 bases and V by 5 bases; bases with no gene match: 12. CDR1 and CDR2 (germline): MNHNS, SASEGT. There are 16 residues in the CDR3. The CDR3 loop is CASSLGTGAIYQPQHF. In nucleotides, the CDR3 is TGTGCCAGCAGTCTGGGAACAGGGGCAATATATCAGCCCCAGCATTTT.

This clonotype was counted many times. The chain links TRBV7-2 to TRBJ2-7, with D hard to call. The CDR3 sequence is 15 residues long. The germline V gene encodes CDR1 SGHTA and CDR2 FQGNSA. The V end was cut by 5 bases, the J end by 3 bases, with 17 bases between. The CDR3, as DNA: TGTGCCAGCAGCCCCTTTGGACCAACCAACTACGAGCAGTACTTC. It is translated as CASSPFGPTNYEQYF.

About this clonotype itself: A much more abundant neighbour one base away suggests this may be a read error. J is TRBJ2-2 and V is TRBV12-3 or TRBV12-4; the D is unclear. Trimming stripped 3 bases from V and 2 bases from J, with 7 bases between. The CDR3 has 14 residues. The DNA for the CDR3 is TGTGCCAGCAGTTTTAAGGGAAACACCGGGGAGCTGTTTTTT. It codes for CASSFKGNTGELFF.